This entry lists 32 T cell receptor beta chains sequenced from one sample in a study of T cells in women clearing cervical HPV infection. Sequencing was performed with immunoSEQ multiplex PCR; in TCRdb, only in-frame clones are kept and a portion is missing. This repertoire comprises 34,000 or so clones; its ten largest clones make up about 4.5%. Sequenced input: blood buffy coat. These receptors all stem from a woman between 18 and 75 years old with a cervical HPV16 infection that either progressed to CIN3+ or cleared (not recorded which).

With regard to this clone: The read gets to within 3 residues of the CDR3 end, and the germline J gene fills in the rest. V usage is TRBV20-1 and J usage is TRBJ1-5; D not resolved. The CDR3 totals 14 residues. The germline V and J ends were trimmed by 3 bases and 3 bases, with 12 bases remaining between them. CDR1 DFQATT and CDR2 SNEGSKA come from the germline V gene (reference sequence). CDR3 residues: CSASRRGYNQPQHF. CDR3 DNA (partial): TGCAGTGCTAGCCGAAGAGGGTACAATCAGCCC.

As to this clone: The CDR3 end falls 3 residues outside the read, so it is completed with the germline J gene. The gene calls are TRBV19 and TRBJ2-3; D gene uncertain. The V gene's germline CDR1 is LNHDA and CDR2 SQIVND (reference sequence). The CDR3 is 15 amino acids. The ends were cut back, 5 bases at V and 2 bases at J, with 14 bases in the middle. CDR3: CASSPQATDTDTQYF. The part of the CDR3 DNA that was read is TGTGCCAGTAGTCCCCAAGCGACGGACACAGATACG.

Details on this clone: The read stops 3 residues short of the end of the CDR3; the missing end is completed from the germline J gene. V usage is TRBV30 and J usage is TRBJ2-5, with no clear D. Germline V gene lookup returns CDR1 GTSNPN and CDR2 SVGIG (reference sequence). The CDR3 spans 13 residues. V lost 0 bases and J lost 2, with 7 bases in between. CDR3 DNA (partial): TGTGCCTGGAGTGTATCAGGTCAAGAGACC. This sequence encodes CAWSVSGQET. The entire CDR3 protein reads CAWSVSGQETQYF.

Details on this clone: Sequencing ends 3 residues short of the CDR3 end; the germline J gene provides the rest. The chain couples TRBV2 to TRBJ2-4, with D tentatively TRBD2 (5 bases). Germline V gives CDR1 SNHLY, CDR2 FYNNEI. The length of the CDR3 is 16 residues. CDR3 protein: CASSEALSLRAYGQYF. The sequenced CDR3 bases are TGTGCCAGCAGTGAAGCGCTTTCGCTGAGGGCCTATGGT.

Comments on this clone: The read halts 3 residues ahead of the CDR3 end, with the missing end drawn from the germline J gene. The chain joins TRBV14 to TRBJ2-1; D possibly corresponds to TRBD2 (7 bases). V lost 0 bases and J 8 bases, leaving 17 bases between the germline ends. Per the germline V gene, CDR1 is SGHDN and CDR2 is FVKESK. This CDR3 spans 16 amino acids. The DNA read from the CDR3 is TGTGCCAGCAGCCAAGATTTGAGGGGGGGCCTCCATGAG. As protein: CASSQDLRGGLHE. The complete CDR3 sequence is CASSQDLRGGLHEQFF.

Turning to this clone: The read ends 3 residues early relative to the CDR3; the germline J gene fills the gap. The chain couples TRBV28 to TRBJ1-5; no clear D gene. Trimming cost V 6 bases and J 1 base, with 22 bases left between them. This CDR3 has 18 amino acids. CDR1 and CDR2 (germline): MDHEN, SYDVKM. Incomplete CDR3 DNA: TGTGCCAGCAGCCCTTCTCCCGGACTGGGCTCGAGCAATCAGCCC. Translated, it gives CASSPSPGLGSSNQP. The full CDR3 sequence reads CASSPSPGLGSSNQPQHF.

Concerning this clone: Read sequence stops 3 residues before the CDR3 end, and the germline J gene provides the missing end. The V and J genes are TRBV5-8 and TRBJ2-7; 8 bases are a match to TRBD2. This CDR3 spans 14 amino acids. CDR1 is SGHTS and CDR2 is YDEGEE in the germline V gene. Trimming at V came to 5 bases and at J to 2 bases, leaving 6 bases not matched to a gene. CDR3 DNA, as far as it was read: TGTGCCAGCAGGGTAGCGGGATCCCCCTACGAG. Translation gives CASRVAGSPYE. The complete CDR3 protein is CASRVAGSPYEQYF.

CDR3 bases read: TGCAGTGCACAGGACCAGGGGGAGACGGATACG. Translating it yields CSAQDQGETDT. The entire CDR3 reads CSAQDQGETDTQYF. The chain links TRBV20-1 to TRBJ2-3; 7 positions agree with TRBD1. The read comes to an end 3 residues before the CDR3 does, leaving the germline J gene to fill in the end. The CDR3 is 14 residues long. Trimming cost V 6 bases and J 6 bases; bases outside gene matches: 12. From germline, CDR1 is DFQATT and CDR2 SNEGSKA (reference sequence).

A remark on this clone: The CDR3 end falls 3 residues outside the read, so it is completed with the germline J gene. The chain is built from TRBV5-1 and TRBJ1-2; 8 bases are a match to TRBD1. This CDR3 has 14 amino acids. Germline CDR1 SGHRS, CDR2 YFSETQ. Germline trimming cut 1 base from V and 2 bases from J; bases unmatched to any gene: 1. The DNA read from the CDR3 is TGCGCCAGCAGCTTGACAGGGGGGAACTATGGC. Translated, it gives CASSLTGGNYG. The entire CDR3 is CASSLTGGNYGYTF. Full variable domain (remainder filled in from reference TRBV5-1 and TRBJ1-2): KAGVTQTPRYLIKTRGQQVTLSCSPISGHRSVSWYQQTPGQGLQFLFEYFSETQRNKGNFPGRFSGRQFSNSRSEMNVSTLELGDSALYLCASSLTGGNYGYTFGSGTRLTVV.

A remark on this clone: The read ends 3 residues shy of where the CDR3 ends; the end is completed using the germline J gene. The V and J genes are TRBV18 and TRBJ1-5, with TRBD1 identical over 9 bases. Germline-derived CDR1 and CDR2 are KGHSH and LQKENI. The CDR3 length is 15 residues. V was pared by 3 bases and J by 2 bases, with 2 bases of the junction left unmatched. The sequenced CDR3 bases are TGTGCCAGCTCACCGGACAGGGGAGGCAATCAGCCC. Protein: CASSPDRGGNQP. The full CDR3 sequence reads CASSPDRGGNQPQHF.

The CDR3 is CASSLVDKTEQYF. CDR3 bases read: TGTGCCAGCAGCCTGGTAGACAAGACCGAG. This rearrangement joins TRBV7-2 to TRBJ2-7; D not resolved. The CDR3 end is not reached by the read, which stops 3 residues before it; the germline J gene fills it in. The germline V gene encodes CDR1 SGHTA and CDR2 FQGNSA. Trimming left V 5 bases short and J 6 bases short, with 14 bases between. The CDR3 extends over 13 amino acids.

About this clone: The read falls 3 residues short of the CDR3 end, and the missing part is taken from the germline J gene. This rearrangement joins TRBV5-1 to TRBJ2-3, with TRBD1 as a possible D gene (5 bases). Looked up from germline, CDR1 is SGHRS and CDR2 is YFSETQ. The CDR3 has 15 amino acids. Here the CDR3 reads CASSLFAGSNQPQYF. Partial CDR3 DNA: TGCGCCAGCAGCTTGTTTGCAGGGTCCAATCAGCCG. The whole variable domain, filled in from reference TRBV5-1 and TRBJ2-3, reads KAGVTQTPRYLIKTRGQQVTLSCSPISGHRSVSWYQQTPGQGLQFLFEYFSETQRNKGNFPGRFSGRQFSNSRSEMNVSTLELGDSALYLCASSLFAGSNQPQYFGPGTRLTVL.

On this clone itself: The read ends 3 residues early relative to the CDR3; the germline J gene fills the gap. The rearrangement joins TRBV7-2 to TRBJ1-5, with D tentatively TRBD1 (5 bases). Looked up from germline, CDR1 is SGHTA and CDR2 is FQGNSA. The length of the CDR3 is 14 residues. Trimming removed 5 bases from V and 6 bases from J, with 14 bases in between. Partial CDR3 DNA: TGTGCCAGCAGCCCAGACAGCGTACTTCAGCCC. This encodes CASSPDSVLQP. The complete CDR3 reads CASSPDSVLQPQHF.

As concerns this clone: The CDR3 end falls 3 residues outside the read, so it is completed with the germline J gene. The genes are TRBV6-2 or TRBV6-3 and TRBJ2-1, with D possibly TRBD1 on 5 matching bases. V was clipped by 0 bases and J by 9 bases, with 9 bases between them. This CDR3 region has 13 residues. CDR1 and CDR2 (germline): MNHEY, SVGEGT. CDR3 sequence reads: CASSYSTASEQFF. The CDR3 DNA, read in part, is TGTGCCAGCAGTTACTCGACAGCGTCTGAG.

In the case of this clone: The read terminates 3 residues ahead of where the CDR3 ends, so the germline J gene completes it. V and J are TRBV19 and TRBJ2-2, with D tentatively TRBD2 (6 bases). This CDR3 has 15 amino acids. CDR1 and CDR2 (germline): LNHDA, SQIVND (reference sequence). CDR3 region: CASSIRTRTNEKLFF. Incomplete CDR3 DNA: TGTGCCAGTAGTATCCGGACAAGGACTAATGAAAAG.

In regard to this clone: The read ends 3 residues before the CDR3 terminus; that terminus is restored from the germline J gene. V usage is TRBV19 and J usage is TRBJ2-2; 7 nucleotides align to TRBD2. The CDR3 is made up of 14 amino acids. Trimming took 8 bases from V and 5 from J; bases not matched to a gene: 8. Germline assignment: CDR1 LNHDA and CDR2 SQIVND (reference sequence). The CDR3 protein is CASVGTTITGELFF. Incomplete CDR3 DNA: TGTGCCAGTGTGGGGACTACTATAACCGGGGAG.

Details on this clone: The CDR3 end falls 3 residues outside the read, so it is completed with the germline J gene. The rearrangement links TRBV20-1 to TRBJ2-3; 9 bases line up with TRBD2. Germline assignment: CDR1 DFQATT and CDR2 SNEGSKA (reference sequence). This CDR3 has 15 residues. CDR3 bases read: TGCAGTGCTAGAGATCTCGGGACTAGCCAAGAGACG. Amino acid sequence: CSARDLGTSQET. The full CDR3 sequence reads CSARDLGTSQETQYF.

The covered CDR3 bases are TGCAGTGCTAGAGGAGCAGGGTTCACTGAA. This encodes CSARGAGFTE. The entire CDR3 protein reads CSARGAGFTEAFF. V is TRBV20-1 and J is TRBJ1-1; the D gene is possibly TRBD1 (5 bases). The sequenced fragment ends 3 residues before the CDR3 boundary, so the rest is inferred from the germline J gene. From germline, CDR1 is DFQATT and CDR2 SNEGSKA (reference sequence). This CDR3 comprises 13 residues. The V and J ends lost 1 base and 4 bases respectively, with 10 bases between them.

As for this clone: The read ends 3 residues early relative to the CDR3; the germline J gene fills the gap. This sequence joins TRBV29-1 and TRBJ2-7, with TRBD2 identical over 9 bases. The V gene end was trimmed by 6 bases and the J gene end by 6 bases; junction bases not matched to a gene: 12. The CDR3 is 14 amino acids. Germline V CDR1 and CDR2: SQVTM, ANQGSEA. The CDR3 here is CSVWGASGKGEQYF. Incomplete CDR3 DNA: TGCAGCGTCTGGGGGGCTAGCGGGAAAGGCGAG.

Comments on this clone: The sequenced fragment ends 3 residues before the CDR3 boundary, so the rest is inferred from the germline J gene. V and J are TRBV27 and TRBJ2-7; 8 nucleotides match TRBD1. The junction had 9 bases not matched to a gene; V was cut back by 5 bases and J by 6 bases. CDR3 size: 14 residues. The germline V gene encodes CDR1 MNHEY and CDR2 SMNVEV (reference sequence). CDR3: CASSPAGGTGEQYF. Partial CDR3 DNA: TGTGCCAGCAGTCCGGCCGGCGGGACAGGCGAG.

A remark on this clone: The sequence runs out 3 residues before the end of the CDR3; the remainder is reconstructed from the germline J gene. The V gene is TRBV5-1, the J gene TRBJ1-4, with 7 positions matching TRBD1. Germline V gene sequence: CDR1 SGHRS, CDR2 YFSETQ. There are 14 residues in the CDR3. The part of the CDR3 DNA that was read is TGCGCCAGCAGCCAGGGGGAGCCTAATTCACCA. It is translated as CASSQGEPNSP. The whole CDR3 protein reads CASSQGEPNSPLFF.

As concerns this clone: From the germline J gene comes the end of the CDR3, since the read stops 3 residues before it. J is TRBJ1-6 and V is TRBV19, with D possibly being TRBD1 (5 bases). Trimming left V 5 bases short and J 10 bases short, with 21 bases between. Germline V gene sequence: CDR1 LNHDA, CDR2 SQIVND (reference sequence). The CDR3 totals 16 residues. The CDR3 here is CASSPGRGGIGSPLHF. CDR3 DNA, as far as it was read: TGTGCCAGTAGTCCCGGAAGGGGAGGAATCGGATCACCC.

In the case of this clone: Mismatch with germline at one junction end may stem from a read error. The sequenced fragment ends 3 residues before the CDR3 boundary, so the rest is inferred from the germline J gene. Other nucleotide sequences in the sample specify the same CDR3. The genes are TRBV14 and TRBJ1-3; D is uncertain. Per the germline V gene, CDR1 is SGHDN and CDR2 is FVKESK. CDR3 length equals 15 residues. The CDR3 loop reads CASSQVAGSGNTIYF. The CDR3 DNA, read in part, is TGTGCCAGCAGCCAAGTCGCGGGGTCGGGAAACACA.

In the case of this clone: The read terminates 3 residues ahead of where the CDR3 ends, so the germline J gene completes it. The chain uses TRBV18 and TRBJ2-3; 7 bases map to TRBD1. The CDR3 consists of 13 residues. CDR1 KGHSH and CDR2 LQKENI come from the germline V gene. CDR3 residues: CASSTGVGQPQYF. The DNA read from the CDR3 is TGTGCCAGCTCTACAGGGGTCGGCCAGCCG.

The CDR3 sequence is CSARQSSYNEQFF. Partial CDR3 DNA: TGCAGCGCCAGACAGAGCTCCTACAATGAG. The chain has TRBV29-1 and TRBJ2-1; TRBD1 is a possible D gene (5 bases). The DNA ends 3 residues before the CDR3 does, and the rest of the CDR3 is filled in from the germline J gene. V lost 7 bases and J lost 0, with 10 bases in between. Germline values: CDR1 SQVTM, CDR2 ANQGSEA. CDR3 size: 13 residues.

A word on this clone: The read comes to an end 3 residues before the CDR3 does, leaving the germline J gene to fill in the end. The chain recombines TRBV9 with TRBJ2-7; TRBD1 might be the D (6 bases). The germline V gene has CDR1 SGDLS and CDR2 YYNGEE. V lost 10 bases and J lost 2, with 13 bases in between. The CDR3 is 12 residues long. The CDR3 spells CASRGNTYEQYF. The DNA read from the CDR3 is TGTGCCTCGAGGGGGAACACCTACGAG.

CDR3 DNA, as far as it was read: TGTGCCAGCAGCCAAGACCTCCGGACAGGCCCAGGC. Translated, it gives CASSQDLRTGPG. In full, the CDR3 is CASSQDLRTGPGYTF. The chain carries TRBV3-1 (or the pseudogene TRBV3-2) and TRBJ1-2; 7 bases match TRBD1. The missing CDR3 end, 3 residues past where the read stops, is filled in from the germline J gene. Germline V CDR1 and CDR2: LGHDT, YNNKEL (reference sequence). The CDR3 extends over 15 amino acids.

Comment on this clone: From the germline J gene comes the end of the CDR3, since the read stops 3 residues before it. The rearrangement uses TRBV19 and TRBJ1-2, with no clear D. Looked up from germline, CDR1 is LNHDA and CDR2 is SQIVND (reference sequence). Trimming removed 3 bases from V and 6 bases from J, with 8 bases in between. The CDR3 length is 12 residues. Partial CDR3 DNA: TGTGCCAGTAGTATGTGGCCAGATGGC. Translation: CASSMWPDG. The whole CDR3 region reads CASSMWPDGYTF. The entire variable domain, with the rest obtained from reference TRBV19 and TRBJ1-2, is as follows: DGGITQSPKYLFRKEGQNVTLSCEQNLNHDAMYWYRQDPGQGLRLIYYSQIVNDFQKGDIAEGYSVSREKKESFPLTVTSAQKNPTAFYLCASSMWPDGYTFGSGTRLTVV.

Remarks on this clone: The CDR3 end lies 3 residues beyond the end of the read and is filled in from the germline J gene. This chain connects TRBV5-1 to TRBJ1-1; maybe TRBD1 (6 bases). This CDR3 has 14 amino acids. The germline V and J ends were trimmed by 3 bases and 4 bases, with 13 bases remaining between them. Germline assignment: CDR1 SGHRS and CDR2 YFSETQ. The CDR3 bases that were read are TGCGCCAGCAGCTCACAGGGTTGGGGCACTGAA. Protein: CASSSQGWGTE. In full, the CDR3 reads CASSSQGWGTEAFF.

Regarding this clone: From the germline J gene comes the end of the CDR3, since the read stops 3 residues before it. The rearrangement links TRBV20-1 to TRBJ2-2; 9 bases are a match to TRBD2. The CDR3 consists of 18 residues. V gave up 1 base and J gave up 0 bases; unmatched junction bases: 9. Germline loops: CDR1 DFQATT, CDR2 SNEGSKA (reference sequence). This chain's CDR3 is CSARGSSGGLTNTGELFF. The part of the CDR3 DNA that was read is TGCAGTGCTAGAGGCAGTAGCGGGGGCCTCACGAACACCGGGGAG.

A remark on this clone: The read is 3 residues too short to cover the CDR3 end, so that end is filled in from the germline J gene. This sequence joins TRBV5-1 and TRBJ2-7; 8 bases align to TRBD2. Germline-derived CDR1 and CDR2 are SGHRS and YFSETQ. The CDR3 is 13 amino acids. After removal of 4 bases from V and 4 bases from J, the junction contained 4 bases not matched to a gene. Incomplete CDR3 DNA: TGCGCCAGCAGCGTAGCGGGATCTTACGAG. It encodes CASSVAGSYE. The entire CDR3 reads CASSVAGSYEQYF. Combining the CDR3 with reference TRBV5-1 and TRBJ2-7 gives the whole variable domain KAGVTQTPRYLIKTRGQQVTLSCSPISGHRSVSWYQQTPGQGLQFLFEYFSETQRNKGNFPGRFSGRQFSNSRSEMNVSTLELGDSALYLCASSVAGSYEQYFGPGTRLTVT.

Turning to this clone: Read data end 3 residues before the CDR3 end; the end is taken from the germline J gene. V and J are TRBV10-3 and TRBJ2-2; D may be TRBD2 (5 bases). The CDR3 totals 14 residues. Germline V gene data show CDR1 as ENHRY and CDR2 as SYGVKD. V gave up 5 bases and J gave up 5 bases, with 12 bases separating them. CDR3 sequence: CAISPSPGTGELFF. The sequenced CDR3 bases are TGTGCCATCAGTCCCTCCCCGGGGACCGGGGAG.